These 21 T cell receptor beta chains came from one sample sequenced in a study of T-cell reconstitution after alpha-beta-depleted transplantation in children. Researchers prepared the TCRbeta library using unique molecular identifiers, the study reports. Via MiXCR, TCRdb re-called the PCR reads, giving one row per CDR3 protein. The table includes some 260,000 distinct CDR3 sequences, more than 20% detected once. This material consisted of PBMCs, mostly from graft donor cells, taken 360 days after TCRalphabeta/CD19-depleted stem cell transplant. All receptors come from a female patient aged 2 to 10 who had a stem cell transplant for congenital amegakaryocytic thrombocytopenia, so the T cells may come from the graft donor.

The chain carries TRBV7-9 and TRBJ2-5; no definite D call. The V end was cut by 8 bases, the J end by 7 bases, with 11 bases between. Germline lookup yields CDR1 SEHNR and CDR2 FQNEAQ (reference sequence). CDR3 length: 11 amino acids. The DNA for the CDR3 is TGTGCCAGCGGAATATTTGTGACCCAGTACTTC. This translates into CASGIFVTQYF. The full variable domain, completed using reference TRBV7-9 and TRBJ2-5, is DTGVSQNPRHKITKRGQNVTFRCDPISEHNRLYWYRQTLGQGPEFLTYFQNEAQLEKSRLLSDRFSAERPKGSFSTLEIQRTEQGDSAMYLCASGIFVTQYFGPGTRLLVL.

V and J are TRBV20-1 and TRBJ2-2; D is perhaps TRBD1 (5 bases). The germline V and J ends were trimmed by 2 bases and 0 bases, with 13 bases remaining between them. There are 16 residues in the CDR3. The germline V gene has CDR1 DFQATT and CDR2 SNEGSKA (reference sequence). The CDR3 loop reads CSARNTVRANTGELFF. The CDR3, as DNA: TGCAGTGCTAGAAACACCGTCAGGGCGAACACCGGGGAGCTGTTTTTT.

The chain links TRBV11-2 to TRBJ2-1; D not certain. This CDR3 spans 15 amino acids. The germline V and J ends were trimmed by 3 bases and 7 bases, with 16 bases remaining between them. Per germline, CDR1 SGHAT and CDR2 FQNNGV. The CDR3 nucleotides are TGTGCCAGCAGCTTTTGGCTCCCTGTAAATAATGAGCAGTTCTTC. Its translation: CASSFWLPVNNEQFF.

This clonotype was found many times. CDR3 loop: CAISEFDRGLVGANVLTF. CDR3 DNA sequence: TGTGCCATCAGTGAGTTTGACAGGGGGCTGGTAGGGGCCAACGTCCTGACTTTC. The chain is built from TRBV10-3 and TRBJ2-6; TRBD1 matches 10 bases. The germline CDR1 and CDR2 sequences are ENHRY and SYGVKD. The CDR3 has 18 residues. J was trimmed by 4 bases and V by 1 base; bases with no gene match: 7.

This clonotype was observed many times. V and J are TRBV4-2 and TRBJ2-1; D is possibly TRBD1 (5 bases). Germline values: CDR1 LGHNA, CDR2 YNFKEQ. The CDR3 contains 14 residues. Trimming pared 0 bases from V and 5 bases from J, leaving 8 bases between. DNA for the CDR3: TGTGCCAGCAGCCAAGAGGGGCTGGACAATGAGCAGTTCTTC. Its translation is CASSQEGLDNEQFF.

This clonotype was counted only a few times. The chain uses TRBV5-1 and TRBJ2-5, with unresolved D. Germline V gives CDR1 SGHRS, CDR2 YFSETQ. V lost 4 bases to trimming and J lost 2 bases, with 12 bases between them. The CDR3 has 14 amino acids. The CDR3 DNA follows: TGCGCCAGCAGCAGGATCGGCCCACAAGAGACCCAGTACTTC. It translates to CASSRIGPQETQYF.

This chain uses TRBV3-1 with TRBJ1-6; D may be TRBD1 (6 bases). V gave up 3 bases and J gave up 11 bases, with 14 bases separating them. CDR1 is LGHDT, CDR2 YNNKEL, per germline (reference sequence). The CDR3 is 14 residues long. As DNA, the CDR3 is TGTGCCAGCAGCCACACAGGGTTTCGAACACCCCTCCACTTT. Protein product: CASSHTGFRTPLHF.

About this clonotype itself: Germline and junction disagree at one end, which may indicate a read error. J is TRBJ2-7 and V is TRBV20-1; D gene ambiguous. The CDR3 is 15 amino acids. The germline gives CDR1 DFQATT, CDR2 SNEGSKA (reference sequence). In DNA form, the CDR3 reads TGCAGTGCTAGGGCCCCCAATGGGGTGCGCTACGAGCATTACTTC. Its translation is CSARAPNGVRYEHYF.

This chain uses TRBV20-1 with TRBJ2-1; D gene uncertain. CDR3 length: 14 residues. CDR1 DFQATT and CDR2 SNEGSKA come from the germline V gene (reference sequence). V shed 4 bases and J shed 0 bases, with 10 bases lying between them. The CDR3 loop reads CSAIVLLSYNEQFF. CDR3 in DNA: TGCAGTGCTATTGTACTCCTCTCCTACAATGAGCAGTTCTTC.

This clonotype was seen a few times. The rearrangement joins TRBV12-3 or TRBV12-4 to TRBJ2-3; D is unclear. This CDR3 contains 15 residues. The V end lost 7 bases, the J end lost 2 bases, and 16 bases lay between the germline ends. The CDR3 is CASTPVFPITDTQYF. The CDR3, as DNA: TGTGCCAGCACCCCCGTTTTTCCTATCACAGATACGCAGTATTTT.

The chain joins TRBV6-2 or TRBV6-3 to TRBJ2-1; 9 positions match TRBD2. Per germline, CDR1 MNHEY and CDR2 SVGEGT. The CDR3 covers 14 residues. V gave up 4 bases and J gave up 6 bases; unmatched junction bases: 4. The CDR3 DNA reads as TGTGCCAGCAGTTTGACTAGCGGTCTCAATGAGCAGTTCTTC. Protein sequence: CASSLTSGLNEQFF.

This clonotype showed up just a few times. This chain connects TRBV3-1 to TRBJ1-1, with TRBD1 identical over 7 bases. Germline V gene sequence: CDR1 LGHDT, CDR2 YNNKEL (reference sequence). Losses at the gene ends were 7 bases for V and 5 bases for J; bases not matched to a gene: 4. The CDR3 extends over 12 amino acids. The CDR3 is CASNRGNTEAFF. The CDR3 region has the DNA TGTGCCAGCAACAGGGGTAATACTGAAGCTTTCTTT.

The chain is built from TRBV29-1 and TRBJ2-2; no clear D gene. CDR3 length equals 15 residues. V gave up 0 bases and J gave up 5 bases, with 13 bases separating them. The germline V gene has CDR1 SQVTM and CDR2 ANQGSEA. The chain's CDR3 is CSVEDNGAMTGELFF. Here the CDR3 DNA reads TGCAGCGTTGAAGACAACGGAGCGATGACCGGGGAGCTGTTTTTT.

This clonotype was picked up a small number of times. The chain combines TRBV2 with TRBJ2-5; 8 bases fit TRBD2. J lost 4 bases, V lost 4 bases, and 8 bases had no gene match. The CDR3 spans 15 residues. CDR1 and CDR2 from the germline V gene are SNHLY and FYNNEI. The CDR3 spells CASSASRGVGETQYF. As DNA, the CDR3 is TGTGCCAGCAGTGCCTCGCGGGGGGTCGGAGAGACCCAGTACTTC.

This rearrangement joins TRBV2 to TRBJ2-3, with unresolved D. This CDR3 is built from 12 residues. The germline CDR1 and CDR2 sequences are SNHLY and FYNNEI. Between the trimmed V and J ends, which lost 10 bases and 1 base, there was a span of 9 bases. In nucleotides, the CDR3 is TGTGCCACCGGGCTGGGCACAGATACGCAGTATTTT. This encodes CATGLGTDTQYF.

The rearrangement links TRBV7-3 to TRBJ1-6, with 10 nucleotides matching TRBD1. After removal of 3 bases from V and 9 bases from J, the junction contained 5 bases not matched to a gene. Germline CDR1 and CDR2: SGHTA and FQGTGA. The CDR3 consists of 15 residues. The DNA for the CDR3 is TGTGCCAGCAGCTTGGGACAGGGGTACGGTTCACCCCTCCACTTT. This gives the protein CASSLGQGYGSPLHF.

The chain combines TRBV5-1 with TRBJ2-7; no clear D gene. The germline V gene has CDR1 SGHRS and CDR2 YFSETQ. V shed 2 bases and J shed 3 bases, with 6 bases lying between them. CDR3 length: 12 residues. The CDR3 bases are TGCGCCAGCAGCTTCGGAAACTACGAGCAGTACTTC. Protein sequence: CASSFGNYEQYF.

The chain carries TRBV20-1 and TRBJ2-7; TRBD1 matches at 8 bases. The CDR3 spans 15 residues. J lost 3 bases, V lost 1 base, and 8 bases had no gene match. Germline loops: CDR1 DFQATT, CDR2 SNEGSKA (reference sequence). DNA for the CDR3: TGCAGTGCTAGAGTCTCCGGGACAGGTGACTACGAGCAGTACTTC. It translates to CSARVSGTGDYEQYF.

This clonotype appeared a few times. The CDR3 is CASSKDGRSSGNTIYF. The CDR3 DNA follows: TGCGCCAGCAGCAAAGACGGGAGAAGCTCTGGAAACACCATATATTTT. This chain uses TRBV5-1 with TRBJ1-3; D unresolved. The germline CDR1 and CDR2 sequences are SGHRS and YFSETQ. V was clipped by 4 bases and J by 0 bases, with 14 bases between them. The CDR3 extends over 16 amino acids.

This clonotype was observed a few times. V and J are TRBV15 and TRBJ2-7; the D gene could be TRBD1 or TRBD2 (6 bases each). Germline V gene sequence: CDR1 LNHNV, CDR2 YYDKDF (reference sequence). This CDR3 spans 16 amino acids. V was pared by 0 bases and J by 2 bases, with 14 bases between. The CDR3 loop reads CATSRDRGDGAYEQYF. CDR3 bases: TGTGCCACCAGCAGAGATAGGGGGGACGGGGCCTACGAGCAGTACTTC.

Points on this clonotype: A single base separates this from a much larger clone, so it may be a read error. This chain joins TRBV18 and TRBJ1-3; D is unclear. The germline V gene has CDR1 KGHSH and CDR2 LQKENI. The CDR3 consists of 15 residues. CDR3 coding DNA: TGTGACAGCTCACCGGAGCCGCTAACAAGAAACACCATATATTTT. Encoded protein: CDSSPEPLTRNTIYF. Full variable domain (remainder filled in from reference TRBV18 and TRBJ1-3): NAGVMQNPRHLVRRRGQEARLRCSPMKGHSHVYWYRQLPEEGLKFMVYLQKENIIDESGMPKERFSAEFPKEGPSILRIQQVVRGDSAAYFCDSSPEPLTRNTIYFGEGSWLTVV.